This is a list of T cell receptor beta chains from one sample in a study of blood T cell repertoires in COVID-19. The table came from immunoSEQ multiplex PCR; TCRdb's copy has only in-frame clones and leaves some out. There are hundreds of thousands of clones in the sample; around 90% occur only once, and 2% to 3% lies in the top ten. Source material: PBMCs or T cells enriched from blood (not recorded which). Every receptor here comes from a man aged 55 to 70 who had recovered from COVID-19. Each CDR3 is given with its conserved first and last residue. Fields, in order: V gene, clone size, D gene, J gene, CDR3 protein, CDR3 DNA. The D gene is left open where the match is weak. Size is omitted from some rows. Given values are once, few, many or a class for expanded clones.

TRBV6-1	-	TRBD1	TRBJ2-5	CASSERLRGRETQYF	TGTGCCAGCAGTGAACGGCTCAGGGGGCGGGAGACCCAGTACTTC
TRBV15	-	-	TRBJ1-6	CATSQYNSPLHF	TGTGCCACCAGCCAATATAATTCACCCCTCCACTTT
TRBV29-1	-	-	TRBJ2-7	CSVGVVGSTYEQYF	TGCAGCGTTGGGGTGGTCGGGTCCACCTACGAGCAGTACTTC
TRBV4-2	few	-	TRBJ1-2	CASSQELERGYTF	TGTGCCAGCAGCCAAGAATTGGAGCGAGGCTACACCTTC
TRBV30	-	TRBD2	TRBJ2-7	CAWSHAGGPYEQYF	TGTGCCTGGAGTCATGCGGGAGGGCCTTACGAGCAGTACTTC
TRBV3-1/TRBV3-2	-	TRBD1	TRBJ2-6	CASSGDRTGVFGANVLTF	TGTGCCAGCAGTGGGGATAGGACAGGGGTGTTCGGGGCCAACGTCCTGACTTTC
TRBV7-2	-	-	TRBJ2-7	CASSLDRGLYEQYF	TGTGCCAGCAGCTTAGACAGGGGACTCTACGAGCAGTACTTC
TRBV6-5	-	-	TRBJ1-5	CASSLQGAQPQHF	TGTGCCAGCAGCTTACAGGGAGCTCAGCCCCAGCATTTT
TRBV4-2	few	-	TRBJ2-3	CASSQWGADTDTQYF	TGTGCCAGCAGCCAATGGGGCGCCGACACAGATACGCAGTATTTT
TRBV7-6	-	-	TRBJ1-3	CASSFGGSGNTIYF	TGTGCCAGCAGCTTCGGAGGGTCTGGAAACACCATATATTTT
TRBV21-1	-	-	TRBJ2-5	CASSKGWSQKETQYF	TGTGCCAGCAGCAAAGGTTGGTCACAAAAAGAGACCCAGTACTTC
TRBV11-2	-	TRBD1	TRBJ1-1	CASSFDRGREAFF	TGTGCCAGCAGCTTCGACAGGGGGCGAGAAGCTTTCTTT
TRBV15	-	TRBD2	TRBJ2-3	CATSRDPSGGPDTQYF	TGTGCCACCAGCAGAGACCCTAGCGGGGGGCCAGATACGCAGTATTTT
TRBV29-1	-	TRBD1	TRBJ1-1	CSAQGQPNTEAFF	TGCAGCGCTCAGGGACAGCCAAACACTGAAGCTTTCTTT
TRBV6-2/TRBV6-3	-	-	TRBJ2-1	CASSTWDTSSYNEQFF	TGTGCCAGCAGTACTTGGGACACCAGCTCCTACAATGAGCAGTTCTTC
TRBV9	-	TRBD2	TRBJ2-3	CASSVNGGGPSNTQYF	TGTGCCAGCAGCGTCAACGGGGGGGGCCCGTCTAATACGCAGTATTTT
TRBV29-1	once	-	TRBJ2-2	CSVEEAGNTGELFF	TGCAGCGTAGAGGAAGCCGGGAACACCGGGGAGCTGTTTTTT
TRBV12-3/TRBV12-4	-	TRBD1	TRBJ1-6	CASSDRGNSPLHF	TGTGCCAGCAGCGACAGGGGTAATTCACCCCTCCACTTT
TRBV19	once	-	TRBJ2-1	CASSTGLILNEQFF	TGTGCCAGTAGTACGGGACTTATTCTCAATGAGCAGTTCTTC
TRBV5-1	-	TRBD2	TRBJ2-1	CASSRMTSGVGDEQFF	TGCGCCAGCAGCCGCATGACTAGCGGGGTTGGGGATGAGCAGTTCTTC
TRBV27	-	TRBD1	TRBJ1-1	CASSPRGQGTEAFF	TGTGCCAGCAGTCCTAGGGGACAGGGCACTGAAGCTTTCTTT
TRBV4-3	-	TRBD1	TRBJ2-1	CASSQDRDRGIFRNEQFF	TGCGCCAGCAGCCAAGACCGGGACAGGGGAATTTTTAGGAATGAGCAGTTCTTC
TRBV9	once	TRBD1	TRBJ1-2	CASSVEDRRSGYTF	TGTGCCAGCAGCGTAGAGGACAGGAGGAGTGGCTACACCTTC
TRBV24-1	-	-	TRBJ2-1	CATSDSNRGGYNEQFF	TGTGCCACCAGTGATTCCAATCGCGGCGGCTACAATGAGCAGTTCTTC
TRBV9	-	-	TRBJ1-2	CASSVDGRGAPNTNYGYTF	TGTGCCAGCAGCGTAGATGGGAGGGGAGCACCAAATACTAACTATGGCTACACCTTC
TRBV7-2	-	-	TRBJ2-2	CASSLLGQNTGELFF	TGTGCCAGCAGCTTACTAGGACAGAACACCGGGGAGCTGTTTTTT
TRBV20-1	-	-	TRBJ2-3	CSKRVDTQYF	TGCAGTAAGAGAGTAGATACGCAGTATTTT
TRBV20-1	-	TRBD2	TRBJ2-2	CSASLPGLAGRGTGELFF	TGCAGTGCTAGTCTTCCGGGACTAGCGGGGCGGGGGACCGGGGAGCTGTTTTTT
TRBV24-1	-	-	TRBJ1-1	CATSVGRGSEAFF	TGTGCCACCAGTGTTGGAAGGGGCTCTGAAGCTTTCTTT
TRBV5-5	-	-	TRBJ1-2	CASSLGGENYGYTF	TGTGCCAGCAGCCTGGGGGGCGAGAACTATGGCTACACCTTC
TRBV7-9	-	TRBD2	TRBJ2-5	CASSLSGTSGETQYF	TGTGCCAGCAGCTTAAGTGGGACTAGCGGGGAGACCCAGTACTTC
TRBV7-2	-	-	TRBJ1-2	CASSLVGGGLNYGYTF	TGTGCCAGCAGCTTAGTTGGGGGGGGATTAAACTATGGCTACACCTTC
TRBV6-1	-	-	TRBJ2-3	CASSGPWTSSTDTQYF	TGTGCCAGCAGTGGCCCGTGGACATCTAGCACAGATACGCAGTATTTT
TRBV5-1	-	-	TRBJ1-6	CASSEGLSNSPLHF	TGCGCCAGCAGCGAGGGCTTGAGTAATTCACCCCTCCACTTT
TRBV7-3	-	TRBD1	TRBJ2-3	CASTKDRGRIWRGDTQYF	TGTGCCAGCACCAAAGACAGGGGCAGAATTTGGCGGGGAGATACGCAGTATTTT
TRBV4-3	-	TRBD1	TRBJ1-2	CASSQTLTGGAGGYTF	TGCGCCAGCAGCCAAACCTTGACAGGGGGCGCGGGTGGCTACACCTTC
TRBV5-6	-	-	TRBJ2-5	CASSSPVRQETQYF	TGTGCCAGCAGCTCGCCGGTCCGTCAAGAGACCCAGTACTTC
TRBV6-5	-	-	TRBJ1-2	CASSYDNNYGYTF	TGTGCCAGCAGTTATGACAACAACTATGGCTACACCTTC
TRBV15	-	-	TRBJ2-5	CATSRDRTGQETQYF	TGTGCCACCAGCAGAGACCGAACAGGACAAGAGACCCAGTACTTC
TRBV10-3	-	TRBD1	TRBJ1-2	CAAGQGMTNYGYTF	TGTGCCGCCGGACAGGGAATGACTAACTATGGCTACACCTTC
TRBV21-1	-	-	TRBJ2-1	CARRKGASRDEQFF	TGTGCGCGGCGGAAGGGGGCAAGTCGAGATGAGCAGTTCTTC